A single sample is the source of the 20 T cell receptor beta chains below, sequenced in a study of blood T cell repertoires in COVID-19. Assay used: immunoSEQ multiplex PCR; TCRdb lists only in-frame clones, some missing. The repertoire holds 150,000 to 200,000 clones, with around 88% as singletons. Sequenced input: peripheral blood. All receptors derive from a woman in her 70s who had recovered from COVID-19.

This chain joins TRBV5-1 and TRBJ1-2, with 9 positions matching TRBD1. There are 13 residues in the CDR3. V lost 7 bases, J lost 1 base, and 2 bases stayed unmatched. Germline V lookup: CDR1 SGHRS, CDR2 YFSETQ. Written as DNA, the CDR3 is TGCGCCAGCTGGGACAGGGTTAACTATGGCTACACCTTC. This codes for CASWDRVNYGYTF.

J is TRBJ1-1 and V is TRBV5-6; tentative D call: TRBD1 (5 bases). Germline-derived CDR1 and CDR2 are SGHDT and YYEEEE. Trimming cost V 0 bases and J 11 bases, with 17 bases left between them. This CDR3 is built from 14 residues. The CDR3 protein is CASSLAGHRSGAFF. The DNA of the CDR3 is TGTGCCAGCAGCTTGGCCGGACACCGGTCTGGGGCTTTCTTT.

The V and J genes are TRBV7-9 and TRBJ1-2; D possibly corresponds to TRBD1 (6 bases). Germline V gene lookup returns CDR1 SEHNR and CDR2 FQNEAQ (reference sequence). The V gene lost 1 base and the J gene lost 5 bases, with 14 bases spanning the gap. The CDR3 is 15 residues long. CDR3 sequence: CASSLGGGRGYGYTF. CDR3 in DNA: TGTGCCAGCAGCTTAGGCGGGGGCCGGGGGTATGGCTACACCTTC. The variable domain in full, completed from reference TRBV7-9 and TRBJ1-2, reads DTGVSQNPRHKITKRGQNVTFRCDPISEHNRLYWYRQTLGQGPEFLTYFQNEAQLEKSRLLSDRFSAERPKGSFSTLEIQRTEQGDSAMYLCASSLGGGRGYGYTFGSGTRLTVV.

Comments on this clone: Mismatch with germline at one junction end may stem from a read error. The sample carries other DNA sequences with the same CDR3. CDR3 in amino acids: CASSSYRTRAETQYF. The CDR3 DNA is TGCGCCAGCAGCTCCTACCGGACTAGGGCCGAGACCCAATACTTC. The chain uses TRBV5-1 and TRBJ2-5, with 7 positions matching TRBD2. Germline-derived CDR1 and CDR2 are SGHRS and YFSETQ. This CDR3 has 15 residues.

This chain's CDR3 is CASSQTGSGDEKLFF. The CDR3 DNA follows: TGTGCCAGCAGCCAGACAGGGTCTGGAGATGAAAAACTGTTTTTT. V usage is TRBV6-1 and J usage is TRBJ1-4; 7 nucleotides line up with TRBD1. Germline trimming cut 6 bases from V and 6 bases from J; bases unmatched to any gene: 10. This CDR3 comprises 15 residues. In germline, CDR1 is MNHNS, CDR2 SASEGT.

This clone was found once. The genes are TRBV28 and TRBJ1-3; 9 bases are shared with TRBD1. V gave up 6 bases and J gave up 4 bases; unmatched junction bases: 16. The CDR3 length is 18 residues. Germline V lookup: CDR1 MDHEN, CDR2 SYDVKM. The CDR3 coding sequence is TGTGCCAGCAGGACCGGGACAGGGCCGCCCGGGGGGGGAAACACCATATATTTT. Translation gives CASRTGTGPPGGGNTIYF.

CDR3 loop: CAISESIAGPGETQYF. Here the CDR3 DNA reads TGTGCCATCAGTGAGAGCATAGCGGGGCCAGGGGAGACCCAGTACTTC. The chain combines TRBV10-3 with TRBJ2-5; 8 nucleotides agree with TRBD2. The CDR3 is 16 residues long. Germline lookup yields CDR1 ENHRY and CDR2 SYGVKD. J lost 5 bases, V lost 2 bases, and 10 bases had no gene match.

This clone occurred a few times. The V call is TRBV3-1 (or the pseudogene TRBV3-2), the J call TRBJ1-2, with a possible D match to TRBD1 (5 bases). This CDR3 comprises 14 residues. Germline V lookup: CDR1 LGHDT, CDR2 YNNKEL (reference sequence). Trimming left V 0 bases short and J 4 bases short, with 9 bases between. This chain's CDR3 is CASSQDRQSYGYTF. The CDR3 nucleotides are TGTGCCAGCAGCCAAGATCGACAGAGCTATGGCTACACCTTC.

The rearrangement uses TRBV4-3 and TRBJ2-5; 11 bases are shared with TRBD2. Germline V gene lookup returns CDR1 LGHNA and CDR2 YSLEER. The CDR3 loop spans 15 amino acids. V shed 4 bases, J shed 5 bases, and the junction held 6 bases outside the gene matches. CDR3 nucleotides: TGCGCCAGCAGCCCCGGACTAGCGGGCTGGGAGACCCAGTACTTC. This codes for CASSPGLAGWETQYF.

The V gene is TRBV19, the J gene TRBJ1-3; D gene unclear. V dropped 1 base and J dropped 0 bases, with 7 bases sitting between them. CDR1 and CDR2 from the germline V gene are LNHDA and SQIVND (reference sequence). The CDR3 consists of 15 residues. CDR3 sequence reads: CASSIGPGSGNTIYF. As DNA, the CDR3 is TGTGCCAGTAGTATAGGGCCGGGCTCTGGAAACACCATATATTTT.

The chain uses TRBV15 and TRBJ1-1; 7 nucleotides agree with TRBD1. CDR1 LNHNV and CDR2 YYDKDF come from the germline V gene (reference sequence). V shed 1 base, J shed 5 bases, and the junction held 7 bases outside the gene matches. The CDR3 covers 15 residues. CDR3: CATSRVLGGGTEAFF. Written as DNA, the CDR3 is TGTGCCACCAGCAGAGTGTTAGGGGGCGGTACTGAAGCTTTCTTT.

The rearrangement joins TRBV28 to TRBJ1-4; D might be TRBD1 (6 bases). There are 12 residues in the CDR3. Per the germline V gene, CDR1 is MDHEN and CDR2 is SYDVKM. CDR3 sequence (DNA): TGTGCGGGGGCTGCAACTAATGAAAAACTGTTTTTT. Its protein is CAGAATNEKLFF.

V gene TRBV9 combines with J gene TRBJ1-2; a weak D match, TRBD1 (5 bases). With 0 bases removed from V and 4 bases from J, the gap between germline ends came to 16 bases. The CDR3 length is 16 residues. The germline CDR1 and CDR2 sequences are SGDLS and YYNGEE. In nucleotides, the CDR3 is TGTGCCAGCAGCGTAGTGGGAGGGAGGGGCGGCTATGGCTACACCTTC. Translating gives CASSVVGGRGGYGYTF.

The gene calls are TRBV28 and TRBJ2-5; possible D gene TRBD2, 6 bases. CDR1 and CDR2 (germline): MDHEN, SYDVKM. CDR3 length: 14 amino acids. V shed 5 bases and J shed 5 bases, with 15 bases lying between them. The CDR3 coding sequence is TGTGCCAGCAGTCGGCGGGACCTCTTCGAGACCCAGTACTTC. This gives the protein CASSRRDLFETQYF. Variable domain in full (rest from reference TRBV28 and TRBJ2-5): DVKVTQSSRYLVKRTGEKVFLECVQDMDHENMFWYRQDPGLGLRLIYFSYDVKMKEKGDIPEGYSVSREKKERFSLILESASTNQTSMYLCASSRRDLFETQYFGPGTRLLVL.

V usage is TRBV5-4 and J usage is TRBJ1-3, with 7 bases fitting TRBD1. The CDR3 loop spans 14 amino acids. Germline CDR1 SGHNT, CDR2 YYREEE (reference sequence). J was trimmed by 0 bases and V by 9 bases; bases with no gene match: 6. The CDR3 protein is CAMQQGLSGNTIYF. CDR3 DNA: TGTGCCATGCAACAGGGGCTCTCTGGAAACACCATATATTTT.

V is TRBV18 and J is TRBJ1-1; D uncertain. V was pared by 1 base and J by 0 bases, with 12 bases between. The CDR3 sequence is 16 residues long. Germline CDR1 is KGHSH and CDR2 is LQKENI. The CDR3 nucleotides read TGTGCCAGCTCACCACGCGATGTAACGATGAACACTGAAGCTTTCTTT. Translated: CASSPRDVTMNTEAFF. The full variable domain, rest sourced from reference TRBV18 and TRBJ1-1, is NAGVMQNPRHLVRRRGQEARLRCSPMKGHSHVYWYRQLPEEGLKFMVYLQKENIIDESGMPKERFSAEFPKEGPSILRIQQVVRGDSAAYFCASSPRDVTMNTEAFFGQGTRLTVV.

This clone was detected once. This chain connects TRBV20-1 to TRBJ1-3; the D is unclear. Trimming stripped 3 bases from V and 0 bases from J, with 9 bases between. This CDR3 is 14 amino acids long. CDR1 is DFQATT, CDR2 SNEGSKA, per germline (reference sequence). CDR3 amino acids: CSASAGNSGNTIYF. Written as DNA, the CDR3 is TGCAGTGCTAGTGCGGGGAACTCTGGAAACACCATATATTTT.

The rearrangement links TRBV19 to TRBJ2-7; a weak D match, TRBD2 (6 bases). V lost 6 bases and J lost 1, with 28 bases in between. Germline CDR1 and CDR2: LNHDA and SQIVND (reference sequence). This CDR3 is built from 19 residues. CDR3 bases: TGTGCCAGTAGCCAGAGGGCCGGGGGTGCGGTAGCGGAGTCCTACGAGCAGTACTTC. Amino acid sequence: CASSQRAGGAVAESYEQYF. The full variable domain, with the rest looked up from reference TRBV19 and TRBJ2-7, is DGGITQSPKYLFRKEGQNVTLSCEQNLNHDAMYWYRQDPGQGLRLIYYSQIVNDFQKGDIAEGYSVSREKKESFPLTVTSAQKNPTAFYLCASSQRAGGAVAESYEQYFGPGTRLTVT.

On this clone itself: Its ends do not fully match the called genes, so a read error is possible. The rearrangement joins TRBV5-1 to TRBJ1-2; possible D gene TRBD1, 5 bases. Germline CDR1 is SGHRS and CDR2 is YFSETQ. CDR3 size: 12 residues. DNA of the CDR3: TGCGCCAGCAGCTTGGCCGGGACCCCTAGCGCCTTC. Translating gives CASSLAGTPSAF.

The gene calls are TRBV27 and TRBJ1-4, with D possibly matching TRBD1 (6 bases). This CDR3 spans 14 amino acids. Germline-derived CDR1 and CDR2 are MNHEY and SMNVEV (reference sequence). Trimming took off 5 bases at V and 8 bases at J, with 15 bases between the two ends. CDR3 amino acids: CASSTGQFREKLFF. In nucleotides, the CDR3 is TGTGCCAGCAGTACCGGACAGTTCCGCGAAAAACTGTTTTTT.